Here is one TCR beta chain with its context. The assay was immunoSEQ multiplex PCR, and TCRdb's table has in-frame clones only and misses some. The profile shows tens of thousands of clones, 82% of them singletons. Treatment here: preoperative locoregional IRX-2 cytokine immunotherapy. Samples came from a phase Ib trial of preoperative locoregional IRX-2 cytokine immunotherapy. This entry comes from a study of preoperative IRX-2 immunotherapy in early breast cancer. Trimming took 4 bases from V and 7 from J, leaving 8 bases between them. The CDR3 has 13 amino acids. This sample was obtained from a patient treated with IRX-2 immunotherapy. The chain has TRBV7-1 and TRBJ1-6; no definite D call. TRBV7-1 is filed as an ORF, its function uncertain. This TCR derives from a human donor with breast cancer. The CDR3 reads CASSFGRNSPLHF. CDR3 DNA: TGTGCCAGCAGCTTCGGGCGGAATTCACCCCTCCACTTT.